The clone carrying this T cell receptor beta chain has a count of ten or more. Tagging with unique molecular identifiers was applied to individual cDNA molecules. In TCRdb, the 5' RACE reads were re-called with MiXCR into one record per CDR3 protein. The sample shows 35,000 to 40,000 distinct CDR3 sequences, approximately 5.8% of them seen only once. This sample was taken from a study of early T cells in non-severe SARS-CoV-2 infection. As for the study in general: RNA in bulk from unsorted whole blood was sequenced, and chains were unpaired.

This sequence originates from an adult who was a healthcare worker with PCR-confirmed SARS-CoV-2 infection or an uninfected control (not recorded which). Input material: whole blood.

In DNA, the CDR3 is TGTGCCAGCAGCTTGGGGGCGCTGAACACTGAAGCTTTCTTT. This translates into CASSLGALNTEAFF. The chain has TRBV7-6 and TRBJ1-1, with TRBD1 as a possible D gene (6 bases). This CDR3 contains 14 residues. Germline V CDR1 and CDR2: SGHVS, FNYEAQ. V was trimmed by 3 bases and J by 0 bases, leaving 8 bases between them.